This T cell receptor (beta chain) was sequenced for a study of shared clonotypes between healthy human individuals. Study outcomes and limitations: Depth of sequencing was expected to influence donor clonotype sharing. The study's rarefaction showed incomplete sorted-subset sequencing despite large depth.

As regards this clone: Its target is unknown.

CD8 cells classed as naive were CD45RO-negative and positively selected for CCR7, excluding terminally differentiated effector memory CD45RA+ cells. Each PCR replicate from the sorted subsets contained around 0.2 ug DNA, which is some 30,000 T cell genomes. Here immunoSEQ multiplex PCR was the method, and the copy in TCRdb shows in-frame clones only, minus some. The sample contains about 2 million clones, around 96% of which appear only once. Specimen: naive CD8+ T cells sorted from blood. The TCR sequence derives from a young man in good health.

The CDR3 DNA follows: TGTGCCAGCAGTTACAGGGGGCCGGGGTATGGCTACACCTTC. Translation gives CASSYRGPGYGYTF. The chain links TRBV6-5 to TRBJ1-2; TRBD1 matches at 7 bases. This CDR3 is built from 14 residues. The junction had 5 bases not matched to a gene; V was cut back by 2 bases and J by 5 bases. CDR1 and CDR2 from the germline V gene are MNHEY and SVGAGI.